These 16 T cell receptor beta chains came from one sample sequenced in a study of T cells in Graves' hyperthyroidism and ophthalmopathy. Researchers took RNA transcripts and amplified the TCR beta CDR3 regions from them. First-round RT-PCR with HTBI primers amplified the TCR CDR3 region. TCRdb reprocessed the multiplex PCR reads with MiXCR, giving one entry per CDR3 protein. The sample lists approximately 600,000 distinct CDR3 sequences; approximately 14% were seen once. The sequenced sample consisted of blood. The receptors derive from a woman in her twenties or thirties with Graves' hyperthyroidism that later progressed to Graves' ophthalmopathy.

This clonotype has at least ten counts. The J gene is TRBJ2-2, the V gene TRBV19; possible D gene TRBD2, 6 bases. Germline V CDR1 and CDR2: LNHDA, SQIVND (reference sequence). The CDR3 has 15 residues. V was pared by 3 bases and J by 3 bases, with 11 bases between. In DNA form, the CDR3 reads TGTGCCAGTAGTATCGGGGAGGCCGACACCGGGGAGCTGTTTTTT. This encodes CASSIGEADTGELFF.

This clonotype came up many times. This chain joins TRBV14 and TRBJ2-1; weak D call: TRBD1 (5 bases). The CDR3 totals 14 residues. The V and J ends lost 0 bases and 9 bases respectively, with 12 bases between them. The germline V gene has CDR1 SGHDN and CDR2 FVKESK. The CDR3 here is CASSQDMGRLEQFF. The CDR3 bases are TGTGCCAGCAGCCAAGATATGGGGCGGCTTGAGCAGTTCTTC.

In this sample, this clonotype turned up many times. The J gene is TRBJ2-3, the V gene TRBV2; 10 bases are a match to TRBD2. This CDR3 is 16 amino acids long. From germline, CDR1 is SNHLY and CDR2 FYNNEI. The V gene end was trimmed by 3 bases and the J gene end by 0 bases; junction bases not matched to a gene: 3. The CDR3 region has the DNA TGTGCCAGCAGTGATGGGACTAGCGCTAGCACAGATACGCAGTATTTT. Protein: CASSDGTSASTDTQYF.

In this sample, this clonotype turned up many times. J is TRBJ2-7 and V is TRBV7-9; D may be TRBD1 (6 bases). This CDR3 contains 14 residues. Trimming pared 2 bases from V and 5 bases from J, leaving 13 bases between. Germline V lookup: CDR1 SEHNR, CDR2 FQNEAQ (reference sequence). The CDR3 here is CASSLRDIINEQYF. The CDR3 DNA follows: TGTGCCAGCAGCTTAAGGGACATTATAAACGAGCAGTACTTC.

This clonotype was counted ten times or more. This chain connects TRBV15 to TRBJ1-2, with D perhaps matching TRBD1 (5 bases). Per the germline V gene, CDR1 is LNHNV and CDR2 is YYDKDF (reference sequence). The CDR3 length is 16 residues. V lost 0 bases and J 5 bases, leaving 16 bases between the germline ends. The CDR3 DNA sequence: TGTGCCACCAGCAGAGATTTCGTCCAGGGTGCTTATGGCTACACCTTC. Encoded protein: CATSRDFVQGAYGYTF.

This clonotype has just one count. This chain uses TRBV28 with TRBJ2-1, with D perhaps TRBD2 (6 bases). This CDR3 has 16 amino acids. V dropped 1 base and J dropped 2 bases, with 12 bases sitting between them. Per the germline V gene, CDR1 is MDHEN and CDR2 is SYDVKM. The DNA for the CDR3 is TGTGCCAGCAGTTTATTTGCGGGGCTAACCTACAATGAGCAGTTCTTC. As protein: CASSLFAGLTYNEQFF.

The chain carries TRBV4-1 and TRBJ2-3; 7 bases map to TRBD2. J was trimmed by 2 bases and V by 1 base; bases with no gene match: 6. The germline gives CDR1 MGHRA, CDR2 YSYEKL. This CDR3 spans 16 amino acids. CDR3: CASSQVSTSFTDTQYF. The CDR3 DNA follows: TGCGCCAGCAGCCAAGTCTCGACTAGCTTCACAGATACGCAGTATTTT.

This clonotype appeared once. V usage is TRBV27 and J usage is TRBJ1-5; D ambiguous. This CDR3 is built from 15 residues. The V and J ends lost 3 bases and 1 base respectively, with 10 bases between them. From germline, CDR1 is MNHEY and CDR2 SMNVEV (reference sequence). CDR3 sequence: CASSFLGRSNQPQHF. The CDR3 region has the DNA TGTGCCAGCAGTTTCCTCGGGAGAAGCAATCAGCCCCAGCATTTT.

The genes are TRBV15 and TRBJ2-7; a weak D match, TRBD1 (6 bases). The V gene lost 1 base and the J gene lost 1 base, with 11 bases spanning the gap. The CDR3 extends over 15 amino acids. The germline V gene has CDR1 LNHNV and CDR2 YYDKDF (reference sequence). The CDR3 nucleotides are TGTGCCACCAGCAGAGTAGTCGGACAGTCCTACGAGCAGTACTTC. Encoded protein: CATSRVVGQSYEQYF.

In its sample, this clonotype was seen many times. This chain uses TRBV7-9 with TRBJ2-7; D is unresolved. The CDR3 has 14 residues. Germline V gene data show CDR1 as SEHNR and CDR2 as FQNEAQ (reference sequence). V was cut by 3 bases and J by 4 bases, with 13 bases left in between. CDR3 in amino acids: CASSFQAGVYEQYF. Written as DNA, the CDR3 is TGTGCCAGCAGCTTCCAGGCAGGCGTTTACGAGCAGTACTTC.

Concerning this clonotype itself: This could be a read error, since a much larger clone is one nucleotide away. The gene calls are TRBV6-6 and TRBJ2-3, with 11 positions matching TRBD2. CDR3 length equals 19 residues. Germline lookup yields CDR1 MNHNY and CDR2 SVGAGI (reference sequence). The DNA for the CDR3 is TGTGCCAGCAGTTACTCCCGACTAGCGGGGATAGCTAGCACAGATACGCGGTATTTT. Translated: CASSYSRLAGIASTDTRYF.

The gene calls are TRBV24-1 and TRBJ2-3, with D tentatively TRBD1 (5 bases). Trimming left V 1 base short and J 0 bases short, with 7 bases between. Per germline, CDR1 KGHDR and CDR2 SFDVKD. The CDR3 length is 15 residues. The CDR3 protein is CATSDFGQSTDTQYF. DNA of the CDR3: TGTGCCACCAGTGATTTCGGACAAAGCACAGATACGCAGTATTTT.

This clonotype has a handful of counts. V is TRBV6-1 and J is TRBJ2-7; the match to TRBD2 covers 7 bases. The CDR3 contains 14 residues. With V trimmed by 4 bases and J by 6 bases, 9 bases remained unmatched. Germline V CDR1 and CDR2: MNHNS, SASEGT. CDR3 sequence (DNA): TGTGCCAGCAGTGCTAGGGATGGGAGGGCCGAGCAGTACTTC. Translating gives CASSARDGRAEQYF.

At least ten counts were recorded for this clonotype. The V and J genes are TRBV15 and TRBJ2-1, with 9 bases lining up with TRBD2. V dropped 1 base and J dropped 2; count of bases not matched to a gene: 3. Germline CDR1 is LNHNV and CDR2 is YYDKDF (reference sequence). The CDR3 contains 16 residues. CDR3 sequence: CATSRGSGSTYNEQFF. The CDR3 bases are TGTGCCACCAGCAGAGGTAGCGGGAGTACCTACAATGAGCAGTTCTTC.

Ten or more counts support this clonotype. V is TRBV28 and J is TRBJ2-5; TRBD2 aligns across 13 bases. The germline V gene has CDR1 MDHEN and CDR2 SYDVKM. V was pared by 5 bases and J by 0 bases, with 6 bases of the junction left unmatched. This CDR3 contains 17 residues. CDR3 protein: CASSRLAGGSNQETQYF. The CDR3 DNA is TGTGCCAGCAGTAGACTAGCGGGAGGATCTAACCAAGAGACCCAGTACTTC.

This chain connects TRBV20-1 to TRBJ2-1; TRBD2 aligns across 7 bases. Germline V gene sequence: CDR1 DFQATT, CDR2 SNEGSKA (reference sequence). After removal of 1 base from V and 8 bases from J, the junction contained 11 bases not matched to a gene. This CDR3 has 15 residues. Here the CDR3 reads CSARVPGREFDEQFF. The CDR3 DNA sequence: TGCAGTGCTAGAGTTCCGGGGAGGGAATTCGATGAGCAGTTCTTC.